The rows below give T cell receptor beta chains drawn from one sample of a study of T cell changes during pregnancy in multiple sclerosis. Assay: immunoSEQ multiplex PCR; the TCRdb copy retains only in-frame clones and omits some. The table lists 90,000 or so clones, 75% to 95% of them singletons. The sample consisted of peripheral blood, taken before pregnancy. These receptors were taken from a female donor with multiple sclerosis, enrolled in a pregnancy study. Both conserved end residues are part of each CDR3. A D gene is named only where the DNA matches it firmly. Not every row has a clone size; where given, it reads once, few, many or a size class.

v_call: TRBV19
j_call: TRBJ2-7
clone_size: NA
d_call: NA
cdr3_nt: TGTGCCAGTAGTTCTGGAGTCTACGAGCAGTACTTC
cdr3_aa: CASSSGVYEQYF

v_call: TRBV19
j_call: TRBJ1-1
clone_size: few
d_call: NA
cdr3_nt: TGTGCCAGTAGAATGGACAGTGGAAGGAACACTGAAGCTTTCTTT
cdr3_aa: CASRMDSGRNTEAFF

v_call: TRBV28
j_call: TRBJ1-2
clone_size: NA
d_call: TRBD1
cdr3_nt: TGTGCCAGCAGTCACGGGACAGCTAACTATGGCTACACCTTC
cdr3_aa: CASSHGTANYGYTF

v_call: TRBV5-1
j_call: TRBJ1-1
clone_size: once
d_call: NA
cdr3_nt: TGCGCCAGCAGCTTGGGAGGTCTGGCCGAGCTGGGTGAAGCTTTCTTT
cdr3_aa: CASSLGGLAELGEAFF

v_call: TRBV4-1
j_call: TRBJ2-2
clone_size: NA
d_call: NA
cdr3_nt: TGCGCCAGCAGCCCTCTAGAGGGAAGGAACGCCGGGGAGCTGTTTTTT
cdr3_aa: CASSPLEGRNAGELFF

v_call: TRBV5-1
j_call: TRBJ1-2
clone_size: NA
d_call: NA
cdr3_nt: TGCGCCAGCGGCCCTCGGGCAGGGGATTATGGCTACACCTTC
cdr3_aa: CASGPRAGDYGYTF

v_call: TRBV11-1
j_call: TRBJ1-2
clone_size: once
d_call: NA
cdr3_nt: TGTGCCAGCAGCTCGAGGACTGTTAACTATGGCTACACCTTC
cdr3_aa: CASSSRTVNYGYTF

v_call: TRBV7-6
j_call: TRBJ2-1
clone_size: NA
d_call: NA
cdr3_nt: TGTGCCAGCAGCTCACAGGTGTACAATGAGCAGTTCTTC
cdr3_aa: CASSSQVYNEQFF

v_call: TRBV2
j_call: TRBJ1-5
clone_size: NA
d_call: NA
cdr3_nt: TGTGCCAGCAAGACAGTTAGCAATCAGCCCCAGCATTTT
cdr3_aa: CASKTVSNQPQHF

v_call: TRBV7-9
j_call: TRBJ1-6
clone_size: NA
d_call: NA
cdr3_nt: TGTGCCAGCTCATTGCCTCCTATGGATTCACCCCTCCACTTT
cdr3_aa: CASSLPPMDSPLHF

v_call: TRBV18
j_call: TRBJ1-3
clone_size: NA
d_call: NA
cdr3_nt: TGTGCCAGCTCACCAAATCTCTCAGGCCCCTCTGGAAACACCATATATTTT
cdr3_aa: CASSPNLSGPSGNTIYF

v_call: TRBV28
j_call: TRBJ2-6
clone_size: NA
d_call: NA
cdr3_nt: TGTGCCAGCAGTTCCCCGGGGAGACGCAGCCCATCTGGGGCCAACGTCCTGACTTTC
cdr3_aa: CASSSPGRRSPSGANVLTF

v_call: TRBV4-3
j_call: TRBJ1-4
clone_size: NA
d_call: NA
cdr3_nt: TGCGCCAGCAGCCAAGATATGGGCCCAGGCCAGGGGTTTGGAAAACTGTTTTTT
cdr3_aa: CASSQDMGPGQGFGKLFF

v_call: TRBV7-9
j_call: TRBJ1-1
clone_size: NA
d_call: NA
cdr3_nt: TGTGCCAGCAGCCCCCCCGGGGCTGAAGCTTTCTTT
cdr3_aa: CASSPPGAEAFF

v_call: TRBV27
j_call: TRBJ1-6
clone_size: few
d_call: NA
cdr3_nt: TGTGCCAGCAGGTACCGGGACACTAATTCACCCCTCCACTTT
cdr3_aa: CASRYRDTNSPLHF

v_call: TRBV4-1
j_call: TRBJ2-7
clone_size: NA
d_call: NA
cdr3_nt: TGCGCCAGCAGCCAGTTTCCAGGGGAATCCTACGAGCAGTACTTC
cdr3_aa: CASSQFPGESYEQYF

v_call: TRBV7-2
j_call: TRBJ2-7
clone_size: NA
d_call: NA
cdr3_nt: TGTGCCAGCAGCTGGACTCGAGGAACCTACGAGCAGTACTTC
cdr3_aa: CASSWTRGTYEQYF

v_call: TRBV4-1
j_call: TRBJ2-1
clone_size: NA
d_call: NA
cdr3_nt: TGCGCCAGCAGCCAAGAAGGGGGGGGGCCCAGCTACAATGAGCAGTTCTTC
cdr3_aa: CASSQEGGGPSYNEQFF

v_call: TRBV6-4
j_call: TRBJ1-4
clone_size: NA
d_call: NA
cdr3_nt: TGTGCCAGCAGTGAGGTGGCTGCAACTAATGAAAAACTGTTTTTT
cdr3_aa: CASSEVAATNEKLFF

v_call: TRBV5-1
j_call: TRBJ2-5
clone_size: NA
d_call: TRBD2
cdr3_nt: TGCGCCAGCAGCTTGGGCGGCGGGGGGGCGACTGAGACCCAGTACTTC
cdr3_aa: CASSLGGGGATETQYF

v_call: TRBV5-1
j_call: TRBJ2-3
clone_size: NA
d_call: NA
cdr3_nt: TGCGCCAGCAGCCCCGGGACATCGAACACAGATACGCAGTATTTT
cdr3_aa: CASSPGTSNTDTQYF

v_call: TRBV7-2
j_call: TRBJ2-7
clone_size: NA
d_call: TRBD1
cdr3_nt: TGTGCCAGCAGCCACCGGGACAGGGGCTCCTACGAGCAGTACTTC
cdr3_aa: CASSHRDRGSYEQYF

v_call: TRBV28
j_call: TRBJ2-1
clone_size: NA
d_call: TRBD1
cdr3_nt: TGTGCCAGCAGTTTACCCAGGGGGAGTGAGCAGTTCTTC
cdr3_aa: CASSLPRGSEQFF

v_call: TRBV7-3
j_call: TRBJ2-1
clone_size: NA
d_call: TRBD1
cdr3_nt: TGTGCCAGCAGCTCAGGGGGATTTGGATACAATGAGCAGTTCTTC
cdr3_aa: CASSSGGFGYNEQFF

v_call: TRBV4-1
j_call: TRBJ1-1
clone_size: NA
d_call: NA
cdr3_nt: TGCGCCAGCAGCCACCCACTCAGCTACGACAGAAAAGCTTTCTTT
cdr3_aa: CASSHPLSYDRKAFF

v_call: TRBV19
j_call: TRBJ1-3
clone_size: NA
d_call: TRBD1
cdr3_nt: TGTGCCACCGAGAGACAGGGGTCTGGAAACACCATATATTTT
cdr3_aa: CATERQGSGNTIYF

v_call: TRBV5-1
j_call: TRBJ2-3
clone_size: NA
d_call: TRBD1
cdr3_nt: TGCGCCAGCAGCTTGGGACGACAGGGGTGGTCTACAGATACGCAGTATTTT
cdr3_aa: CASSLGRQGWSTDTQYF

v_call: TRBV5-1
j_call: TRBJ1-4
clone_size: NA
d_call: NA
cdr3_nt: TGCGCCAGCAGCTTGGGTCAGGGGCAACTTAATGAAAAACTGTTTTTT
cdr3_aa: CASSLGQGQLNEKLFF

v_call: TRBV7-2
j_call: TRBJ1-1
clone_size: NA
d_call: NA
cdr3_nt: TGTGCCAGCAGCTTAGACCGCCAGTACGCTGAAGCTTTCTTT
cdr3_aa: CASSLDRQYAEAFF

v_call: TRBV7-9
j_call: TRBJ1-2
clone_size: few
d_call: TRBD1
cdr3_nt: TGTGCCAGTCTAGACAGGGATGGTTACACCGGCTTC
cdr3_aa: CASLDRDGYTGF

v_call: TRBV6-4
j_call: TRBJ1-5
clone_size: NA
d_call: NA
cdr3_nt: TGTGCCAGCAAAGGGACATACGGCAATCAGCCCCAGCATTTT
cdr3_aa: CASKGTYGNQPQHF